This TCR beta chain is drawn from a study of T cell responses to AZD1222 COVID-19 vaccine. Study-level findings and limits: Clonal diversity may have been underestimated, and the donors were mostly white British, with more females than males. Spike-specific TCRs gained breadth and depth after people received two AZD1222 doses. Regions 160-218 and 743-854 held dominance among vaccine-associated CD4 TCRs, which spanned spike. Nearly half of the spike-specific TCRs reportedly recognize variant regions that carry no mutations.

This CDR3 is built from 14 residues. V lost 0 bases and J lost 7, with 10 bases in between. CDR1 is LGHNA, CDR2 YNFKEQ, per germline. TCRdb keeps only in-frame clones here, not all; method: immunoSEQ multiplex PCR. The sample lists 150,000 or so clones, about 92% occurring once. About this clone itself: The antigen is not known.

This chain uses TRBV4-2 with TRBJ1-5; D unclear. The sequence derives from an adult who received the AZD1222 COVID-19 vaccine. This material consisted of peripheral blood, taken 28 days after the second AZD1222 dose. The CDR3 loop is CASSQEVSNQPQHF. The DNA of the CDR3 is TGTGCCAGCAGCCAAGAAGTTAGTAACCAGCCCCAGCATTTT.